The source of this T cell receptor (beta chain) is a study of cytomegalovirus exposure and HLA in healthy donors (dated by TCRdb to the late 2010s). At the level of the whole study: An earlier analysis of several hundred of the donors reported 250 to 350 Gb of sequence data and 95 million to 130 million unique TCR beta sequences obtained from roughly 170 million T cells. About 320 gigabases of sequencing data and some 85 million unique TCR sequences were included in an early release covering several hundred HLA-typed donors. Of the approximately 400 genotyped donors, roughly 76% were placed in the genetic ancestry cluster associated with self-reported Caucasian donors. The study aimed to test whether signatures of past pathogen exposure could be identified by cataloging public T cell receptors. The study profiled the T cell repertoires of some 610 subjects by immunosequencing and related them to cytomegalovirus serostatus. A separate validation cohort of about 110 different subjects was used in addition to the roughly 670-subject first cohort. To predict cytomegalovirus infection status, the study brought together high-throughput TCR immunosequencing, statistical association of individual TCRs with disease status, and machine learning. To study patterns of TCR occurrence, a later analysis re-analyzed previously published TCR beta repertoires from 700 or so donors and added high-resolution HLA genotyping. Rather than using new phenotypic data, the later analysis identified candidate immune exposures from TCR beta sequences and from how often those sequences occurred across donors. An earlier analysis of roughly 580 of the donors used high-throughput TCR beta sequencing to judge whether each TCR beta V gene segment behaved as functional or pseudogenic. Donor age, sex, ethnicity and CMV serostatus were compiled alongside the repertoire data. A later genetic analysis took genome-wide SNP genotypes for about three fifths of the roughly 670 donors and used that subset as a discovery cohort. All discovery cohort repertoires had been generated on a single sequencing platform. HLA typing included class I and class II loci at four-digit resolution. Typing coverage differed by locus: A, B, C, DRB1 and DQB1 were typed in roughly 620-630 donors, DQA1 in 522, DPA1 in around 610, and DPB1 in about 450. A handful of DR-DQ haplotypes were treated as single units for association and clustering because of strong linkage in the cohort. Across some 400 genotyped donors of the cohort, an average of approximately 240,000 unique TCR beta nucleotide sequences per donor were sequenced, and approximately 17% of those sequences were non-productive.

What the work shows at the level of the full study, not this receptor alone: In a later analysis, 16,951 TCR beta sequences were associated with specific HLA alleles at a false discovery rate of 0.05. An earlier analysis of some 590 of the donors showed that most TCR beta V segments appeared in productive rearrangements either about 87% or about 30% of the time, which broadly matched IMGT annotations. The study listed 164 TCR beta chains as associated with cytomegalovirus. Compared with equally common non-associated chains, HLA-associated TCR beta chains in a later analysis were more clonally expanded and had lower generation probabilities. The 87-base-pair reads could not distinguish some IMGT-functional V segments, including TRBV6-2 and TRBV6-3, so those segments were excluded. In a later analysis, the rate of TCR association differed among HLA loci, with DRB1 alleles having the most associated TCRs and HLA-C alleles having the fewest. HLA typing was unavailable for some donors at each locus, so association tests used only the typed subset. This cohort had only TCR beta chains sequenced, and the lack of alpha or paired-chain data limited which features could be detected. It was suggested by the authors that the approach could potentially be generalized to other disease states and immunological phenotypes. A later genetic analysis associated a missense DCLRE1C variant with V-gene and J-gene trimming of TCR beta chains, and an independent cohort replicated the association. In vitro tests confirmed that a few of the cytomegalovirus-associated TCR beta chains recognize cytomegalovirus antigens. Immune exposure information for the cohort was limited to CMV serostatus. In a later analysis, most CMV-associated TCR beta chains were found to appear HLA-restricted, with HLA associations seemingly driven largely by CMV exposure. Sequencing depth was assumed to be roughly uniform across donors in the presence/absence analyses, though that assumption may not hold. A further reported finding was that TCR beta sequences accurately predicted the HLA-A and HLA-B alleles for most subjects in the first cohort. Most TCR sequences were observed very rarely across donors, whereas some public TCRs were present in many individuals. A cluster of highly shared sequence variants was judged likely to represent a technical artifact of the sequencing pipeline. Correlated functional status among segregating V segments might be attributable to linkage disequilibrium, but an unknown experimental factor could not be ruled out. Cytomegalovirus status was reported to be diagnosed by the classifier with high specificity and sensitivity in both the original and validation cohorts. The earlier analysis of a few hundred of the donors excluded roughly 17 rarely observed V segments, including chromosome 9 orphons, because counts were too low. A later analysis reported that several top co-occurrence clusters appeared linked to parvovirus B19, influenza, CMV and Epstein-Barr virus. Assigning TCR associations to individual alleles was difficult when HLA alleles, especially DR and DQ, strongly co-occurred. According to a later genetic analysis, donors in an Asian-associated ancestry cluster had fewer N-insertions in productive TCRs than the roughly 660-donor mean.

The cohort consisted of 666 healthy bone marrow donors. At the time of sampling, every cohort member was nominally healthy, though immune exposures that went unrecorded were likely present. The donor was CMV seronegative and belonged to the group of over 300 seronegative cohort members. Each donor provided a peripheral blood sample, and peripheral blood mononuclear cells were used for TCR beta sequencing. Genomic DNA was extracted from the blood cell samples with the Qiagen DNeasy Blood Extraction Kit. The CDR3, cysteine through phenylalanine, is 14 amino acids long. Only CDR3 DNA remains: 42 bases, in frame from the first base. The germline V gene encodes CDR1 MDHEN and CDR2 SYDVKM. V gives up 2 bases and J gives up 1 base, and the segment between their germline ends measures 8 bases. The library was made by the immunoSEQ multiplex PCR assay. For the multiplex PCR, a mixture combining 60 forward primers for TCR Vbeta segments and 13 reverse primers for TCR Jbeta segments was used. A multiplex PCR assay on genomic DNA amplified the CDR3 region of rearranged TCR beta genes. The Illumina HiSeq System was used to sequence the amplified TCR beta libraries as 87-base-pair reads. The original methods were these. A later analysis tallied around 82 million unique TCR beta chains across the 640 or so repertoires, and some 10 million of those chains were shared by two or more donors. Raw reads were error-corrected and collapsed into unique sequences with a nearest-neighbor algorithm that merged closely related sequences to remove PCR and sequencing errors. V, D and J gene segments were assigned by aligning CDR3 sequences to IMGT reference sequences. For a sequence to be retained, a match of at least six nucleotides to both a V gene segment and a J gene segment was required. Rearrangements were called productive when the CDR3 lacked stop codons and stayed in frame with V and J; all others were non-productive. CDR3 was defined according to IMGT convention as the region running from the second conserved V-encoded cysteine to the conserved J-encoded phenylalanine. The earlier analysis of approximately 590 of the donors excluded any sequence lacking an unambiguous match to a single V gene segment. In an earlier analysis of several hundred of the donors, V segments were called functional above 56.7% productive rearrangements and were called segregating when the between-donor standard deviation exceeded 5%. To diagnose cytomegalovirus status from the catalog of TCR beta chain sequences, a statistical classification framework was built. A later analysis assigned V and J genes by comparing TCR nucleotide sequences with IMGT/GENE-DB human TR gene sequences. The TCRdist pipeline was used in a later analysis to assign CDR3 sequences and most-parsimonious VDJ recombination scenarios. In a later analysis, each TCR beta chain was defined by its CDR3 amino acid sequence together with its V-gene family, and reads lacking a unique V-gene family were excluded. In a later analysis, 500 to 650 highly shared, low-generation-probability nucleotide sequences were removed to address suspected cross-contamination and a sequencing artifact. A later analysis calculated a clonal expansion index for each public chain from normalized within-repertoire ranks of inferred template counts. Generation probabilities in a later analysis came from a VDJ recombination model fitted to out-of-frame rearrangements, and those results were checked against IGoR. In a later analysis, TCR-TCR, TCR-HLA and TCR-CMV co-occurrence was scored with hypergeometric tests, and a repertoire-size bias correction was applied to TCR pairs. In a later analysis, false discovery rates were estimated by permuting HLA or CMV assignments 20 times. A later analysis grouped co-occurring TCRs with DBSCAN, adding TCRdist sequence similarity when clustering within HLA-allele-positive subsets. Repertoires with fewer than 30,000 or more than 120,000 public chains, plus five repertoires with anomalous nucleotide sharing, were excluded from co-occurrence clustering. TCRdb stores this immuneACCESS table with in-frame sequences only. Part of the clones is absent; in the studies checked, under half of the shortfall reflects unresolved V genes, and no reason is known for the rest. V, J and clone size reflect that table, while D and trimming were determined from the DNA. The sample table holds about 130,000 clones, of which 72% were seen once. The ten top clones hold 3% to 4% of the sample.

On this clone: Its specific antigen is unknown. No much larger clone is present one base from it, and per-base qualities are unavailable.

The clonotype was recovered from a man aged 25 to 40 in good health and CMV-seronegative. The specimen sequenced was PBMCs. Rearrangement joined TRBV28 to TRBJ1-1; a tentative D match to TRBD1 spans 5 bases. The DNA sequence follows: TGTGCCAGCAGTTTAAGGGGATGGAACACTGAAGCTTTCTTT. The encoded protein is CASSLRGWNTEAFF.